The 21 T cell receptor beta chains given below trace back to one sample, sequenced in a study of cytomegalovirus exposure and HLA in healthy donors. PCR employed 60 Vbeta and 13 Jbeta primers. The repertoire was sequenced with immunoSEQ multiplex PCR; TCRdb's copy has only in-frame clones and lacks some. This sample lists about 130,000 clones; its ten largest clones have under 3.5%. The sequencing input was PBMCs. These receptor sequences come from a man aged 30 to 45 in good health and CMV-seronegative.

The chain has TRBV28 and TRBJ2-5; 16 bases map to TRBD2. V lost 4 bases, J lost 7 bases, and 6 bases stayed unmatched. This CDR3 spans 16 amino acids. The germline CDR1 and CDR2 sequences are MDHEN and SYDVKM. The CDR3 protein is CASSWGLAGGPGTQYF. CDR3 sequence (DNA): TGTGCCAGCAGTTGGGGACTAGCGGGAGGGCCGGGGACCCAGTACTTC.

V and J are TRBV4-3 and TRBJ2-7; D possibly corresponds to TRBD1 (6 bases). Trimming took off 3 bases at V and 4 bases at J, with 10 bases between the two ends. The CDR3 spans 13 residues. In germline, CDR1 is LGHNA, CDR2 YSLEER. The CDR3 nucleotides read TGCGCCAGCAGCCATCGAACAGGGTACGAGCAGTACTTC. As protein: CASSHRTGYEQYF.

J is TRBJ2-7 and V is TRBV7-9, with 7 bases identical to TRBD2. CDR3 length equals 13 residues. Germline assignment: CDR1 SEHNR and CDR2 FQNEAQ (reference sequence). V was clipped by 2 bases and J by 2 bases; unmatched bases: 0. Written as DNA, the CDR3 is TGTGCCAGCAGCTTAAGCGGGGCCTACGAGCAGTACTTC. Translation: CASSLSGAYEQYF.

V is TRBV18 and J is TRBJ1-1; D is possibly TRBD1 (5 bases). Trimming pared 2 bases from V and 0 bases from J, leaving 10 bases between. The CDR3 covers 15 residues. Per germline, CDR1 KGHSH and CDR2 LQKENI. CDR3 loop: CASSPGGALNTEAFF. The CDR3 DNA follows: TGTGCCAGCTCACCAGGAGGGGCCCTGAACACTGAAGCTTTCTTT.

The CDR3 nucleotides are TGTGCCAGCAGCTTTGAAAGGGGCGAAGAAAAACTGTTTTTT. Protein: CASSFERGEEKLFF. J is TRBJ1-4 and V is TRBV5-6; D might be TRBD1 (5 bases). V shed 2 bases and J shed 8 bases, with 13 bases lying between them. The CDR3 consists of 14 residues. The V gene's germline CDR1 is SGHDT and CDR2 YYEEEE.

The chain combines TRBV4-1 with TRBJ2-3, with 8 bases fitting TRBD1. Trimming cost V 2 bases and J 2 bases; bases outside gene matches: 6. From germline, CDR1 is MGHRA and CDR2 YSYEKL. This CDR3 contains 16 residues. The chain's CDR3 is CASSQFGQGPTDTQYF. For the CDR3, the DNA is TGCGCCAGCAGCCAATTTGGACAGGGTCCCACAGATACGCAGTATTTT.

V and J are TRBV18 and TRBJ2-4; 7 positions match TRBD1. The germline V gene has CDR1 KGHSH and CDR2 LQKENI. The CDR3 totals 15 residues. V was clipped by 0 bases and J by 4 bases; unmatched bases: 3. The CDR3 DNA sequence: TGTGCCAGCTCACCACCCCAGGGGGAGAAAAACATTCAGTACTTC. This codes for CASSPPQGEKNIQYF.

V and J are TRBV7-9 and TRBJ2-7; TRBD2 agrees at 8 bases. This CDR3 contains 15 residues. Germline CDR1 SEHNR, CDR2 FQNEAQ (reference sequence). V was pared by 1 base and J by 4 bases, with 6 bases of the junction left unmatched. The CDR3: CASSLEAGTRYEQYF. Written as DNA, the CDR3 is TGTGCCAGCAGCTTAGAAGCCGGGACTAGATACGAGCAGTACTTC.

This chain joins TRBV11-2 and TRBJ1-3; no clear D. Trimming cost V 4 bases and J 3 bases, with 7 bases left between them. Germline CDR1 SGHAT, CDR2 FQNNGV. The CDR3 has 13 amino acids. The CDR3 region is CASSSDFGNTIYF. The CDR3, as DNA: TGTGCCAGCAGCTCCGACTTTGGAAACACCATATATTTT.

This chain connects TRBV30 to TRBJ2-1; no clear D. Germline loops: CDR1 GTSNPN, CDR2 SVGIG (reference sequence). Trimming left V 1 base short and J 9 bases short, with 16 bases between. The CDR3 sequence is 14 residues long. CDR3 nucleotides: TGTGCCTGGAGTGGGTCTATCCTTCTCACTGAGCAGTTCTTC. It specifies CAWSGSILLTEQFF.

The rearrangement uses TRBV21-1 and TRBJ2-5; TRBD2 was called by the table and not checked on the DNA. TRBV21-1 is a recognized pseudogene. The CDR3 sequence is 20 residues long. The CDR3 DNA reads TGTGCCAGCAGCAAAGCTACTAGCGGCCGGACTAGCGGTAGCGTAGAGACCCAGTACTTC. Translation: CASSKATSGRTSGSVETQYF.

The genes are TRBV4-1 and TRBJ2-7; 12 nucleotides align to TRBD1. The V gene end was trimmed by 2 bases and the J gene end by 5 bases; junction bases not matched to a gene: 7. The length of the CDR3 is 16 residues. Germline assignment: CDR1 MGHRA and CDR2 YSYEKL. DNA of the CDR3: TGCGCCAGCAGCCAATGGGCGGGACAGGGGGCCGACGAGCAGTACTTC. Residues: CASSQWAGQGADEQYF.

The chain employs TRBV19 and TRBJ1-1; D call uncertain. The CDR3 runs 12 residues. Germline V CDR1 and CDR2: LNHDA, SQIVND (reference sequence). Trimming removed 9 bases from V and 2 bases from J, with 10 bases in between. The CDR3 reads CASGYLNTEAFF. The CDR3 DNA reads TGTGCCAGCGGGTATCTAAACACTGAAGCTTTCTTT.

This chain links TRBV25-1 with TRBJ2-6; TRBD1 is a possible D gene (6 bases). V was cut by 0 bases and J by 0 bases, with 9 bases left in between. The CDR3 has 17 residues. The germline V gene encodes CDR1 MGHDK and CDR2 SYGVNS. The CDR3, as DNA: TGTGCCAGCAGTGAATATACAGGGCTCTCTGGGGCCAACGTCCTGACTTTC. Encoded protein: CASSEYTGLSGANVLTF.

The V gene is TRBV28, the J gene TRBJ1-2; TRBD1 matches at 7 bases. Germline V lookup: CDR1 MDHEN, CDR2 SYDVKM. The CDR3 spans 12 residues. The V segment lost 5 bases and the J segment 12 bases; nucleotides outside the gene matches: 9. The CDR3 nucleotides are TGTGCCAGCAGTCAGGGGACAGCTGGAGACACCTTC. Translated: CASSQGTAGDTF.

The rearrangement uses TRBV5-4 and TRBJ2-3; 10 bases are shared with TRBD2. Trimming took 0 bases from V and 4 from J; bases not matched to a gene: 2. The CDR3 length is 15 residues. Germline-derived CDR1 and CDR2 are SGHNT and YYREEE (reference sequence). The CDR3: CASSLALAGADTQYF. DNA for the CDR3: TGTGCCAGCAGCTTGGCCCTAGCGGGAGCAGATACGCAGTATTTT.

The rearrangement links TRBV2 to TRBJ2-5; D perhaps matches TRBD1 (6 bases). The DNA end is a closer match to TRBJ2-7, so the J assignment may be wrong. The length of the CDR3 is 13 residues. Germline V gene lookup returns CDR1 SNHLY and CDR2 FYNNEI. CDR3 in amino acids: CASTQGHPYEQYF. For the CDR3, the DNA is TGTGCCAGCACGCAGGGGCACCCCTACGAGCAGTACTTC.

The gene calls are TRBV10-1 and TRBJ2-3; 12 nucleotides line up with TRBD2. The germline gives CDR1 WNHNN, CDR2 SYGVQD (reference sequence). V was clipped by 6 bases and J by 3 bases; unmatched bases: 7. CDR3 length: 16 residues. This CDR3 is CASSPTSGSVTDTQYF. CDR3 nucleotides: TGCGCCAGCAGCCCGACTAGCGGGAGCGTAACAGATACGCAGTATTTT.

The J gene is TRBJ2-7, the V gene TRBV29-1; perhaps TRBD1 as D (5 bases). Trimming left V 3 bases short and J 4 bases short, with 10 bases between. Germline V gene data show CDR1 as SQVTM and CDR2 as ANQGSEA. This CDR3 region has 12 residues. The CDR3 here is CSVESQGYEQYF. CDR3 in DNA: TGCAGCGTTGAGTCGCAGGGTTACGAGCAGTACTTC.

V usage is TRBV30 and J usage is TRBJ1-4; the D gene is possibly TRBD1 (5 bases). Germline V gene data show CDR1 as GTSNPN and CDR2 as SVGIG (reference sequence). The length of the CDR3 is 13 residues. With 4 bases removed from V and 4 bases from J, the gap between germline ends came to 10 bases. CDR3 in DNA: TGTGCCTGGACCCGCAGGGATAATGAAAAACTGTTTTTT. Translated: CAWTRRDNEKLFF.

The genes are TRBV11-2 and TRBJ2-5; no reliable D call. Trimming took off 5 bases at V and 11 bases at J, with 24 bases between the two ends. The CDR3 runs to 15 residues. CDR1 is SGHAT, CDR2 FQNNGV, per germline. CDR3 DNA: TGTGCCAGCAGCCCCCTCGGCGGAGCCAGTTTAGAGCAGTACTTC. Its protein product is CASSPLGGASLEQYF.